This T cell receptor (beta chain) is from a study of cytomegalovirus exposure and HLA in healthy donors. Study results and caveats: Several of the most significant clusters appeared linked to common viral pathogens, based on a later analysis. In most subjects, TCR beta sequences reportedly gave accurate predictions of HLA-A and HLA-B alleles. In a later analysis, a missense DCLRE1C variant was linked to TCR beta V- and J-gene trimming.

This clone was seen a few times. Its antigen is unknown. The PCR ran on 60 Vbeta and 13 Jbeta primers. Sequencing used immunoSEQ multiplex PCR; TCRdb keeps in-frame clones, though not all of them. This sample yields 150,000 or so clones, of which 84% are seen a single time; approximately 1.9% belongs to the top ten. Germline assignment: CDR1 SGHTA and CDR2 FQGNSA. V was clipped by 1 base and J by 6 bases, with 9 bases between them. This CDR3 comprises 13 residues. The V gene is TRBV7-2, the J gene TRBJ1-2; D might be TRBD1 (5 bases). Sequencing used PBMCs. The receptor was isolated from a man younger than 30 in good health and CMV-seronegative. CDR3 region: CASSLEQGNGYTF. The DNA of the CDR3 is TGTGCCAGCAGCTTAGAGCAGGGTAATGGCTACACCTTC.